Sequencing of this T cell receptor beta chain was carried out in a study of cytomegalovirus exposure and HLA in healthy donors. Study-level results: Prior analysis indicated that the majority of TCR beta V segments exhibited productivity approximately 90% or approximately 30% of the time. TRBV6-2, TRBV6-3 and some other V segments were excluded as indistinguishable. In a later analysis, an Asian-associated ancestry cluster reportedly showed fewer N-insertions than the approximately 700-donor mean.

As concerns this clone: Its target is unknown.

Researchers ran the PCR with 60 Vbeta and 13 Jbeta primers. The repertoire was sequenced with immunoSEQ multiplex PCR; TCRdb's copy has only in-frame clones and lacks some. There are about 61,000 clones in the sample; roughly 86% occur only once, and roughly 1.5% lies in the top ten. This CDR3 has 13 amino acids. Deletions cut 4 bases from V and 7 bases from J, with 11 bases between. CDR1 is SGHAT, CDR2 FQNNGV, per germline. The sequenced sample was PBMCs. The TCR comes from a man between 18 and 29 years old in good health and CMV-seronegative. The chain recombines TRBV11-2 with TRBJ1-5; maybe TRBD1 (5 bases). This CDR3 is CASSSLWGQPQHF. The CDR3 region has the DNA TGTGCCAGCAGCTCCCTTTGGGGCCAGCCCCAGCATTTT.